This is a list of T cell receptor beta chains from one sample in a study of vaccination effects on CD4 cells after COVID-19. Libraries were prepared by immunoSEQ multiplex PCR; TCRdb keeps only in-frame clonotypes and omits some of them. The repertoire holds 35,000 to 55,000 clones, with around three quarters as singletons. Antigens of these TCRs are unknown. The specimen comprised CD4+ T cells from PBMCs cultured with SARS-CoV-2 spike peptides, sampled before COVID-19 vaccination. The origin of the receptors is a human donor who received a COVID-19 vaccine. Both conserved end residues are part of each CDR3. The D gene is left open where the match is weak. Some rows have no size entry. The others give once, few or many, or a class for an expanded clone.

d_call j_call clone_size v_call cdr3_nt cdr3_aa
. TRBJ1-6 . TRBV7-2 TGTGCCAGCAGCTTAGTGGTGGGGGCAGTTAATTCACCCCTCCACTTT CASSLVVGAVNSPLHF
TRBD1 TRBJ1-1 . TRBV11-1 TGTGCCAGCAGCTCGGGACAGGGGAGAATGGGCACTGAAGCTTTCTTT CASSSGQGRMGTEAFF
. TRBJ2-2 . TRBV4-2 TGTGCCAGCAGCCGCGGAGACGGGGACACCGGGGAGCTGTTTTTT CASSRGDGDTGELFF
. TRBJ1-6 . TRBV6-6 TGTGCCACCCGTCGGTGGAATTCACCCCTCCACTTT CATRRWNSPLHF
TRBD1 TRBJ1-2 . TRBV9 TGTGCCAGCAGCGTCGACAGGGAAGATGGCTACACCTTC CASSVDREDGYTF
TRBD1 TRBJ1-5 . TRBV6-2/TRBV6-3 TGTGCCAGCAGTACCGGGACAGGGTTTCTTCAGCCCCAGCATTTT CASSTGTGFLQPQHF
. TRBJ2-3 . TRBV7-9 TGTGCCAGCAGATCGGGGGACACCTTTGGAGATACGCAGTATTTT CASRSGDTFGDTQYF
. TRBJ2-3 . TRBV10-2 TGCGCCAGCAGCGACCCGAGCACAGATACGCAGTATTTT CASSDPSTDTQYF
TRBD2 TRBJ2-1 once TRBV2 TGTGCCAGCACACTCCCTAGCGGGGGGGTGAATGAGCAGTTCTTC CASTLPSGGVNEQFF
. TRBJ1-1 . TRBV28 TGTGCCAGCAGTTTGCAAGGGAACACTGAAGCTTTCTTT CASSLQGNTEAFF
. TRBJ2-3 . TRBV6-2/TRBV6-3 TGTGCCAGCAGCCCGGCAGATACGCAGTATTTT CASSPADTQYF